A selection of T cell receptor beta chains follows, all from one sample in a study of T cells after yellow fever vaccination. Using its own MiXCR run on the 5' RACE reads, TCRdb lists one record per CDR3 protein. The repertoire holds around 400,000 distinct CDR3 sequences, around a tenth seen once, with 15% to 20% in the top ten. The material sequenced was PBMCs, taken on the day of the first yellow fever vaccination. The source of these receptors is a man aged 18 to 35 who received the YFV17D yellow fever vaccine. Both conserved end residues are part of each CDR3. The D gene is left open where the match is weak. For some rows the clone size is stated as once, few or many, or as a class when expanded; others skip it.

.	TRBV7-9	.	TRBJ1-5	15	TGTGCCAGCAGCTCAGGACAAACTAGCAATCAGCCCCAGCATTTT	CASSSGQTSNQPQHF
.	TRBV24-1	few	TRBJ1-5	14	TGTGCCACCAGTGCAGCGACAAGCAATCAGCCCCAGCATTTT	CATSAATSNQPQHF
.	TRBV20-1	.	TRBJ1-4	13	TGCAGTGCGCCGGGGGTTGCTAATGAAAAACTGTTTTTT	CSAPGVANEKLFF
TRBD1	TRBV28	.	TRBJ2-6	20	TGTGCCAGCAGAAATCCGGGACAGGGGGCTTTCTCCTCTGGGGCCAACGTCCTGACTTTC	CASRNPGQGAFSSGANVLTF
.	TRBV25-1	few	TRBJ2-3	11	TGTGCCAGCAGTGGTGCGTCTAGAAAGTATTTT	CASSGASRKYF
TRBD2	TRBV20-1	few	TRBJ2-5	14	TGCAGTGCCCTTACCCGGGGGGGAGCAGAGACCCAGTACTTC	CSALTRGGAETQYF
.	TRBV5-5	few	TRBJ2-7	14	TGTGCCAGCAGCTTTTCAGGGGTAATTTACGAGCAGTACTTC	CASSFSGVIYEQYF
TRBD2	TRBV5-1	many	TRBJ2-3	15	TGCGCCAGCAGCTTACGCGGGGGTACACCAGATACGCAGTATTTT	CASSLRGGTPDTQYF
TRBD1	TRBV18	.	TRBJ2-5	15	TGTGCCAGCTCACCGTACGAAGCGACAGGGACGAGAGAGTACTTC	CASSPYEATGTREYF
.	TRBV4-3	.	TRBJ1-1	15	TGCGCCAGCAGCCCGTTGACAGTCGGGAACACTGAAGCTTTCTTT	CASSPLTVGNTEAFF
TRBD2	TRBV3-1	few	TRBJ2-1	16	TGTGCCAGCAGCCTACGGACTAGCGGGGGTCTAGGTGAGCAGTTCTTC	CASSLRTSGGLGEQFF
TRBD1	TRBV6-5	.	TRBJ2-1	16	TGTGCCAGCAGTTACTCCTCGGACAGGGCGTCTTATGAGCAGTTCTTC	CASSYSSDRASYEQFF
TRBD1	TRBV10-3	.	TRBJ2-7	16	TGTGCCATCAGTGAGTCGTGGACAGGGGGCTCCTACGAGCAGTACTTC	CAISESWTGGSYEQYF
.	TRBV5-1	.	TRBJ2-2	15	TGCGCCAGCAGCTTCCTCGTGGGGTCCGGCGGGGAGCTGTTTTTT	CASSFLVGSGGELFF
.	TRBV6-4	few	TRBJ2-1	13	TGTGCCAGCAGTGAGTGGGGGGCAAATGAGCAGTTCTTC	CASSEWGANEQFF
.	TRBV6-5	many	TRBJ1-5	14	TGTGCCAGCAGTATAAGTTATAGCAATCAGCCCCAGCATTTT	CASSISYSNQPQHF
TRBD2	TRBV20-1	.	TRBJ2-1	20	TGCAGTGCTAGAGTCCTACCGGGACTAGCGGGGGGGCGGCTTCACAATGAGCAGTTCTTC	CSARVLPGLAGGRLHNEQFF
.	TRBV3-1	.	TRBJ1-6	13	TGTGCCAGCAGCTCCCGACTAGATTCACCCCTCCACTTT	CASSSRLDSPLHF
TRBD2	TRBV6-2/TRBV6-3	few	TRBJ2-1	18	TGTGCCAGCAGTTCCTGGACTAGCGGGGGGAGCTCCTACAATGAGCAGTTCTTC	CASSSWTSGGSSYNEQFF
TRBD1	TRBV14	many	TRBJ1-1	15	TGTGCCAGCAGCCAACAGGGGGCATTGGGAACTGAAGCTTTCTTT	CASSQQGALGTEAFF
.	TRBV12-3/TRBV12-4	few	TRBJ1-1	12	TGTGCCAGCAACCTTGGAGACACTGAAGCTTTCTTT	CASNLGDTEAFF
.	TRBV29-1	.	TRBJ2-2	13	TGCAGCGTTGGGGACCCCAACACCGGGGAGCTGTTTTTT	CSVGDPNTGELFF
.	TRBV7-8	.	TRBJ2-4	14	TGTGCCAGCAGTTTGGATAGGGGTGGGGTCATTCAGTACTTC	CASSLDRGGVIQYF
.	TRBV19	few	TRBJ2-7	15	TGTGCCAGTAGTATAGTCGTGGGGGGGCGAAACGAGCAGTACTTC	CASSIVVGGRNEQYF
TRBD1	TRBV29-1	few	TRBJ2-2	12	TGCAGCGTGGGACAGGGAAACGGGGAGCTGTTTTTT	CSVGQGNGELFF
TRBD1	TRBV3-1	few	TRBJ2-2	16	TGTGCCAGCAGCCTCGGACAGGGAAGGATCACCGGGGAGCTGTTTTTT	CASSLGQGRITGELFF
.	TRBV5-1	.	TRBJ1-6	16	TGCGCCAGCAGCTTGGCCGGGGGCCGATATAATTCACCCCTCCACTTT	CASSLAGGRYNSPLHF
.	TRBV19	.	TRBJ2-7	13	TGTGCCAGTAGTTGGTACCAGGATTACGAGCAGTACTTC	CASSWYQDYEQYF
.	TRBV3-1	.	TRBJ2-3	16	TGTGCCAGCAGCCCCAGCGGGCGGGGTCGGACAGATACGCAGTATTTT	CASSPSGRGRTDTQYF
.	TRBV7-3	few	TRBJ2-1	15	TGTGCCAGCAGCGTTAGTTCGGCAGACAGCACAAGACAGTTCTTC	CASSVSSADSTRQFF
.	TRBV10-3	.	TRBJ2-1	14	TGTGCCTCGGGGGCGGGAAGCTCCTACAATGAGCAGTTCTTC	CASGAGSSYNEQFF
.	TRBV29-1	many	TRBJ2-2	14	TGCAGCGTCGCTACCCTGGGGGAACCCGGGGAGCTGTTTTTT	CSVATLGEPGELFF
.	TRBV11-2	few	TRBJ2-3	13	TGTGCCAGCAGCTCCCGACTCACAGATACGCAGTATTTT	CASSSRLTDTQYF
TRBD1	TRBV6-1	few	TRBJ1-1	16	TGTGCCAGCTCGTTCAGGGGGTCTACCATGAACACTGAAGCTTTCTTT	CASSFRGSTMNTEAFF
.	TRBV4-3	.	TRBJ1-2	18	TGCGCCAGCAGCCAATGGGTTGCGTACCCGGGACTCTTCCGTGGCTACACCTTC	CASSQWVAYPGLFRGYTF
TRBD1	TRBV5-1	.	TRBJ2-1	16	TGCGCCAGCAGTTTGGCGGGACAGGGTGGCGTATCGGGGCAGTTCTTC	CASSLAGQGGVSGQFF
TRBD1	TRBV4-3	.	TRBJ2-1	16	TGCGCCAGCAGCTACTACCCCGGGACAGGGAGGGATGAGCAGGTCTTC	CASSYYPGTGRDEQVF
.	TRBV5-5	few	TRBJ1-2	15	TGTGCCAGCAGCGCCCTAACGCAGGGCACCTATGGCTACACCTTC	CASSALTQGTYGYTF
TRBD1	TRBV4-1	few	TRBJ1-4	18	TGCGCCAGCAGCCACGTGGGACAGGGAGTGGCGGAGGATGAAAAACTGTTTTTT	CASSHVGQGVAEDEKLFF
TRBD1	TRBV20-1	.	TRBJ2-7	12	TGCAGTGCGGGGACAGGGTCGGTCGAGCAGTACTTC	CSAGTGSVEQYF
.	TRBV25-1	few	TRBJ1-1	14	TGTGCCAGCATCGCGGGCTATATGAACACTGAAGCTTTCTTT	CASIAGYMNTEAFF
TRBD2	TRBV4-1	many	TRBJ2-2	15	TGCGCCAGCAGCCAAGCAAGCGGGGTTGACGGGGAGCTGTTTTTT	CASSQASGVDGELFF
.	TRBV5-1	few	TRBJ2-2	17	TGCGCCAGCAGCTTGCGGCACAACCTCGCGAACACCGGGGAGCTGTTTTTT	CASSLRHNLANTGELFF
.	TRBV20-1	.	TRBJ2-1	16	TGCAGTGCTAGAGATTTCTGGTCGGAGGGGGCCAATGATCAGTTCTTC	CSARDFWSEGANDQFF
.	TRBV5-6	few	TRBJ1-2	16	TGTGCCAGCAGCTTTTGGGGTCTTTCAGCTAACTATGGCTACACCTTC	CASSFWGLSANYGYTF
TRBD2	TRBV5-1	many	TRBJ2-5	16	TGCGCCAGCAGCTTGATCGCTAGCGGGGGAGAAGAGACCCAGTACTTC	CASSLIASGGEETQYF